These 21 T cell receptor beta chains were all obtained from the same sample, sequenced in a study of blood T cell repertoires in COVID-19. Libraries were prepared by immunoSEQ multiplex PCR; TCRdb keeps only in-frame clonotypes and omits some of them. Among around 250,000 clones, 80% to 90% were seen once, and the ten largest hold around 6.3%. Sequencing input: PBMCs or T cells enriched from blood (not recorded which). These receptors originate from a woman in her forties or fifties who had been exposed to COVID-19.

J is TRBJ2-1 and V is TRBV14, with 9 bases identical to TRBD2. This CDR3 has 15 amino acids. In germline, CDR1 is SGHDN, CDR2 FVKESK. J gave up 8 bases and V 1 base, and 6 bases lay outside the gene matches. The CDR3 coding sequence is TGTGCCAGCAGCCAAGGCGGGGGGGTCTGGTATGAGCAGTTCTTC. This translates into CASSQGGGVWYEQFF. The whole variable domain, remainder taken from reference TRBV14 and TRBJ2-1, is EAGVTQFPSHSVIEKGQTVTLRCDPISGHDNLYWYRRVMGKEIKFLLHFVKESKQDESGMPNNRFLAERTGGTYSTLKVQPAELEDSGVYFCASSQGGGVWYEQFFGPGTRLTVL.

V is TRBV7-2 and J is TRBJ1-1, with D possibly TRBD1 on 6 matching bases. Between the trimmed V and J ends, which lost 5 bases and 0 bases, there was a span of 13 bases. Per germline, CDR1 SGHTA and CDR2 FQGNSA. This CDR3 has 15 residues. The CDR3 is CASSPIDRLNTEAFF. CDR3 DNA sequence: TGTGCCAGCAGCCCCATCGACAGGTTGAACACTGAAGCTTTCTTT.

V usage is TRBV4-3 and J usage is TRBJ1-4; perhaps TRBD1 as D (6 bases). This CDR3 is built from 16 residues. V was cut by 4 bases and J by 4 bases, with 16 bases left in between. Germline V gene data show CDR1 as LGHNA and CDR2 as YSLEER. CDR3 in DNA: TGCGCCAGCAGCCTCGACCGGGAGGGGGATAATGAAAAACTGTTTTTT. Translating gives CASSLDREGDNEKLFF.

V and J are TRBV5-1 and TRBJ1-2; tentative D call: TRBD1 (5 bases). The CDR3 sequence is 14 residues long. Germline loops: CDR1 SGHRS, CDR2 YFSETQ. V was pared by 0 bases and J by 6 bases, with 12 bases between. The CDR3 is CASSLDVGQDGYTF. The DNA of the CDR3 is TGCGCCAGCAGCTTGGACGTGGGGCAGGATGGCTACACCTTC.

This sequence joins TRBV6-5 and TRBJ2-1; 7 positions agree with TRBD1. CDR1 and CDR2 (germline): MNHEY, SVGAGI. The CDR3 runs 12 residues. V lost 2 bases, J lost 11 bases, and 3 bases stayed unmatched. The CDR3 loop reads CASSYVTGKQFF. The CDR3 nucleotides are TGTGCCAGCAGTTACGTGACAGGGAAGCAGTTCTTC.

The V and J genes are TRBV2 and TRBJ2-5; 9 positions agree with TRBD2. The CDR3 loop spans 15 amino acids. CDR1 and CDR2 from the germline V gene are SNHLY and FYNNEI. The J segment lost 5 bases and the V segment lost 4 bases, leaving 8 bases of the junction unmatched. The CDR3 region is CASSVHSSGGETQYF. In nucleotides, the CDR3 is TGTGCCAGCAGTGTCCATTCCAGCGGGGGGGAGACCCAGTACTTC.

The V gene is TRBV28, the J gene TRBJ1-6; D remains unclear. CDR3 length: 15 amino acids. Trimming took off 3 bases at V and 0 bases at J, with 6 bases between the two ends. The V gene's germline CDR1 is MDHEN and CDR2 SYDVKM. The CDR3 DNA follows: TGTGCCAGCAGTTTGAGTAGCTCCTATAATTCACCCCTCCACTTT. This translates into CASSLSSSYNSPLHF. Complete variable domain (other parts from reference TRBV28 and TRBJ1-6): DVKVTQSSRYLVKRTGEKVFLECVQDMDHENMFWYRQDPGLGLRLIYFSYDVKMKEKGDIPEGYSVSREKKERFSLILESASTNQTSMYLCASSLSSSYNSPLHFGNGTRLTVT.

The genes are TRBV9 and TRBJ1-1; 8 nucleotides agree with TRBD1. Losses at the gene ends were 3 bases for V and 5 bases for J; bases not matched to a gene: 12. Germline loops: CDR1 SGDLS, CDR2 YYNGEE. The CDR3 covers 16 residues. CDR3 DNA sequence: TGTGCCAGCAGCGCGGACAGGGCTGGCTGGGGGACTGAAGCTTTCTTT. This sequence encodes CASSADRAGWGTEAFF.

V is TRBV11-2 and J is TRBJ2-1; TRBD2 might be the D (5 bases). V was trimmed by 0 bases and J by 0 bases, leaving 18 bases between them. The germline gives CDR1 SGHAT, CDR2 FQNNGV. The CDR3 consists of 19 residues. The CDR3 region has the DNA TGTGCCAGCAGCTTAGATAGTGAGAATATAGCGAGCTCCTACAATGAGCAGTTCTTC. It specifies CASSLDSENIASSYNEQFF.

V and J are TRBV5-1 and TRBJ2-5; 8 bases agree with TRBD2. CDR1 and CDR2 (germline): SGHRS, YFSETQ. This CDR3 is built from 16 residues. V shed 7 bases and J 4 bases; nucleotides not matched to a gene: 15. This CDR3 reads CASGVSSGSEGETQYF. The CDR3, as DNA: TGCGCCAGCGGAGTCTCTAGCGGGTCAGAGGGAGAGACCCAGTACTTC.

The CDR3 sequence: CASSARGGEAFF. In DNA, the CDR3 is TGTGCCAGCAGCGCCCGAGGGGGCGAAGCTTTCTTT. The gene calls are TRBV7-8 and TRBJ1-1; 7 nucleotides align to TRBD1. CDR3 length equals 12 residues. V lost 5 bases to trimming and J lost 8 bases; unmatched junction nucleotides: 5. Germline V CDR1 and CDR2: SGHVS, FQNEAQ.

CDR3: CATRTELNTEAFF. The CDR3 nucleotides are TGTGCCACCAGGACGGAGCTGAACACTGAAGCTTTCTTT. The V and J genes are TRBV2 and TRBJ1-1; D ambiguous. The CDR3 spans 13 residues. CDR1 and CDR2 (germline): SNHLY, FYNNEI. V was pared by 10 bases and J by 0 bases, with 12 bases between.

This chain links TRBV7-9 with TRBJ2-1; D gene uncertain. Germline V gene data show CDR1 as SEHNR and CDR2 as FQNEAQ (reference sequence). This CDR3 contains 12 residues. Trimming pared 6 bases from V and 8 bases from J, leaving 11 bases between. Here the CDR3 DNA reads TGTGCCAGCAGTTTCCATCGGGATGAGCAGTTCTTC. Protein product: CASSFHRDEQFF.

The chain couples TRBV6-6 to TRBJ2-2; 7 bases map to TRBD1. The length of the CDR3 is 14 residues. Germline CDR1 is MNHNY and CDR2 is SVGAGI (reference sequence). Trimming removed 7 bases from V and 0 bases from J; junction bases left unmatched: 2. In DNA, the CDR3 is TGTGCCAGCACCCAGGGGGCGAACACCGGGGAGCTGTTTTTT. Its translation: CASTQGANTGELFF.

V is TRBV7-2 and J is TRBJ1-1; D remains unclear. CDR1 SGHTA and CDR2 FQGNSA come from the germline V gene. Deletions cut 5 bases from V and 3 bases from J, with 16 bases between. CDR3 size: 15 residues. For the CDR3, the DNA is TGTGCCAGCAGCCACCCCCTGGGCGGGGACACTGAAGCTTTCTTT. It is translated as CASSHPLGGDTEAFF.

The chain carries TRBV15 and TRBJ2-4, with D possibly being TRBD1 (7 bases). Trimming removed 1 base from V and 6 bases from J, with 13 bases in between. The CDR3 totals 15 residues. Germline CDR1 reads LNHNV; CDR2 reads YYDKDF (reference sequence). CDR3 region: CATSRAYQGGNIQYF. The CDR3, as DNA: TGTGCCACCAGCAGAGCCTACCAGGGGGGAAACATTCAGTACTTC.

The chain uses TRBV7-2 and TRBJ2-3, with D tentatively TRBD2 (5 bases). The germline V gene encodes CDR1 SGHTA and CDR2 FQGNSA. The CDR3 is made up of 14 amino acids. V was shortened by 5 bases and J by 4 bases, with 13 bases between the two germline ends. The CDR3 here is CASSPSLSADTQYF. The CDR3 coding sequence is TGTGCCAGCAGCCCTAGCCTTTCTGCAGATACGCAGTATTTT.

This chain uses TRBV2 with TRBJ2-2; D unresolved. The CDR3 has 13 amino acids. Germline V gives CDR1 SNHLY, CDR2 FYNNEI. Trimming removed 6 bases from V and 1 base from J, with 6 bases in between. The CDR3 here is CASRHRNTGELFF. CDR3 bases: TGTGCCAGCAGACACAGGAACACCGGGGAGCTGTTTTTT.

J is TRBJ2-7 and V is TRBV27, with TRBD1 identical over 10 bases. After removal of 5 bases from V and 4 bases from J, the junction contained 5 bases not matched to a gene. CDR3 length equals 14 residues. Germline assignment: CDR1 MNHEY and CDR2 SMNVEV (reference sequence). Here the CDR3 DNA reads TGTGCCAGCAGTATCCGACAGGGGGCTTACGAGCAGTACTTC. Translating gives CASSIRQGAYEQYF.

V usage is TRBV27 and J usage is TRBJ1-2; tentative D call: TRBD1 (5 bases). The germline V gene has CDR1 MNHEY and CDR2 SMNVEV (reference sequence). V lost 5 bases and J 4 bases, leaving 20 bases between the germline ends. The CDR3 spans 16 residues. The CDR3 sequence: CASSPSVGALIYGYTF. CDR3 coding DNA: TGTGCCAGCAGTCCCTCTGTTGGGGCCCTAATCTATGGCTACACCTTC.

The V and J genes are TRBV5-6 and TRBJ1-1, with D hard to call. Germline V lookup: CDR1 SGHDT, CDR2 YYEEEE. V was cut by 5 bases and J by 3 bases, with 17 bases left in between. The CDR3 extends over 15 amino acids. Here the CDR3 DNA reads TGTGCCAGCAGACCGACCATTAGCGATGACACTGAAGCTTTCTTT. Translation gives CASRPTISDDTEAFF.